The 27 T cell receptor beta chains reported below all come from one sample, sequenced in a study of T cells in Graves' hyperthyroidism and ophthalmopathy. There were TCR beta CDR3 regions amplified from RNA transcripts. In the first-round RT-PCR of the TCR CDR3, the HTBI primer set was used. TCRdb analysed the multiplex PCR reads with MiXCR anew, one entry per CDR3 protein. This sample yields approximately 590,000 distinct CDR3 sequences, of which around 16% are seen a single time; around 7.5% belongs to the top ten. The sample comprised blood. Source of these receptors: a woman aged 30 to 39 with Graves' hyperthyroidism.

The rearrangement uses TRBV5-1 and TRBJ2-3, with TRBD2 matching 15 bases. CDR1 SGHRS and CDR2 YFSETQ come from the germline V gene. V lost 4 bases and J lost 6; bases outside the gene matches: 3. CDR3 length: 15 residues. The CDR3 loop is CASSAGTSGRDTQYF. In DNA form, the CDR3 reads TGCGCCAGCAGCGCCGGGACTAGCGGGAGGGATACGCAGTATTTT.

The sample holds many counts of this clonotype. V usage is TRBV5-1 and J usage is TRBJ2-1, with D perhaps TRBD2 (7 bases). The germline V gene encodes CDR1 SGHRS and CDR2 YFSETQ. V gave up 1 base and J gave up 5 bases, with 22 bases separating them. The CDR3 totals 18 residues. The CDR3 here is CASSLTNGGSGGHNEQFF. The CDR3 DNA is TGCGCCAGCAGCTTGACGAACGGGGGGAGTGGGGGCCACAATGAGCAGTTCTTC.

The chain employs TRBV19 and TRBJ2-7, with 12 bases fitting TRBD2. Unmatched junction bases numbered 8, after V lost 7 bases and J lost 4 bases. Per the germline V gene, CDR1 is LNHDA and CDR2 is SQIVND (reference sequence). The CDR3 loop spans 15 amino acids. This chain's CDR3 is CASTPTSGSIYEQYF. CDR3 bases: TGTGCCAGTACTCCGACTAGCGGGAGTATTTACGAGCAGTACTTC. Based on the CDR3 plus reference TRBV19 and TRBJ2-7, the full variable domain is DGGITQSPKYLFRKEGQNVTLSCEQNLNHDAMYWYRQDPGQGLRLIYYSQIVNDFQKGDIAEGYSVSREKKESFPLTVTSAQKNPTAFYLCASTPTSGSIYEQYFGPGTRLTVT.

Many counts were recorded for this clonotype. The chain employs TRBV7-6 and TRBJ2-1, with a possible D match to TRBD2 (6 bases). Germline-derived CDR1 and CDR2 are SGHVS and FNYEAQ. The CDR3 contains 16 residues. Trimming left V 0 bases short and J 1 base short, with 10 bases between. CDR3 nucleotides: TGTGCCAGCAGCTTAGCGATACTAGCTTCCTACAATGAGCAGTTCTTC. Amino acid sequence: CASSLAILASYNEQFF. Drawing the rest from reference TRBV7-6 and TRBJ2-1, the complete variable domain is GAGVSQSPRYKVTKRGQDVALRCDPISGHVSLYWYRQALGQGPEFLTYFNYEAQQDKSGLPNDRFSAERPEGSISTLTIQRTEQRDSAMYRCASSLAILASYNEQFFGPGTRLTVL.

This clonotype came up a few times. A single base separates this from a much larger clone, so it may be a read error. The chain joins TRBV28 to TRBJ2-1, with a tentative D call TRBD1 (6 bases). Germline CDR1 is MDHEN and CDR2 is SYDVKM. This CDR3 is 15 amino acids long. CDR3 loop: CTSSEPRTVKNEQFF. The CDR3 coding sequence is TGTACCAGCAGTGAACCCCGGACAGTTAAGAATGAGCAGTTCTTC.

There are a few counts of this clonotype. Relative to the germline gene, one junction end is altered; a read error may explain this. The chain is built from TRBV7-2 and TRBJ2-3; 11 bases match TRBD1. The CDR3 runs 16 residues. The germline V gene has CDR1 SGHTA and CDR2 FQGNSA. The CDR3 protein is CASSSDRGRNTDAQYF. CDR3 DNA: TGTGCCAGCAGTTCGGACAGGGGGCGAAACACAGATGCGCAGTATTTT.

This sequence joins TRBV6-1 and TRBJ1-4; D gene uncertain. Germline CDR1 is MNHNS and CDR2 is SASEGT. V dropped 0 bases and J dropped 4 bases, with 9 bases sitting between them. This CDR3 has 15 amino acids. The CDR3 is CASSEAPSYNEKLFF. CDR3 coding DNA: TGTGCCAGCAGTGAAGCGCCCAGTTATAATGAAAAACTGTTTTTT.

The sample holds a few counts of this clonotype. V and J are TRBV5-4 and TRBJ2-3; 14 positions match TRBD2. CDR1 SGHNT and CDR2 YYREEE come from the germline V gene (reference sequence). This CDR3 has 17 amino acids. Germline trimming cut 4 bases from V and 3 bases from J; bases unmatched to any gene: 7. The CDR3 reads CASSAGLAGVGTDTQYF. CDR3 in DNA: TGTGCCAGCAGCGCGGGACTAGCGGGAGTAGGTACAGATACGCAGTATTTT. Variable domain in full (rest from reference TRBV5-4 and TRBJ2-3): ETGVTQSPTHLIKTRGQQVTLRCSSQSGHNTVSWYQQALGQGPQFIFQYYREEENGRGNFPPRFSGLQFPNYSSELNVNALELDDSALYLCASSAGLAGVGTDTQYFGPGTRLTVL.

In regard to this clonotype: One end of the junction fails to match germline, which may point to a read error. The chain employs TRBV7-2 and TRBJ2-7; 7 positions match TRBD2. The CDR3 consists of 17 residues. The V gene's germline CDR1 is SGHTA and CDR2 FQGNSA. CDR3 residues: CASSLGRSAGFWREQHF. In DNA, the CDR3 is TGTGCCAGCAGCCTAGGCCGCTCAGCGGGGTTCTGGCGGGAGCAGCACTTC.

Many counts were recorded for this clonotype. CDR3 protein: CASSPGLAGGRHEQFF. The CDR3 coding sequence is TGTGCCAGCAGCCCGGGACTAGCGGGAGGGAGGCATGAGCAGTTCTTC. The V call is TRBV7-9, the J call TRBJ2-1; 16 bases map to TRBD2. The CDR3 is 16 amino acids. Germline V gives CDR1 SEHNR, CDR2 FQNEAQ (reference sequence). V lost 5 bases, J lost 8 bases, and 6 bases stayed unmatched.

In its sample, this clonotype was seen a few times. The chain carries TRBV5-1 and TRBJ2-1; D may be TRBD2 (6 bases). The V and J ends lost 1 base and 4 bases respectively, with 12 bases between them. The CDR3 loop spans 15 amino acids. Germline CDR1 SGHRS, CDR2 YFSETQ. DNA of the CDR3: TGCGCCAGCAGCTTGTCGGGAGCCCAATACAATGAGCAGTTCTTC. Its translation is CASSLSGAQYNEQFF.

This clonotype came up many times. The DNA of the CDR3 is TGTGCCAGCAGTTTACTAGCCTTGGGGGATACGCAGTATTTT. It is translated as CASSLLALGDTQYF. This rearrangement joins TRBV28 to TRBJ2-3; maybe TRBD2 (5 bases). CDR1 MDHEN and CDR2 SYDVKM come from the germline V gene. V lost 2 bases and J 6 bases, leaving 12 bases between the germline ends. The CDR3 runs to 14 residues.

This clonotype showed up just once. This may be a read error, as it is one base from a much larger clone. The rearrangement uses TRBV6-1 and TRBJ1-2, with a possible D match to TRBD1 (6 bases). The CDR3 sequence is 15 residues long. Between the trimmed V and J ends, which lost 6 bases and 7 bases, there was a span of 21 bases. The germline V gene encodes CDR1 MNHNS and CDR2 SASEGT. CDR3 loop: CASSRSTGGASGYTF. In nucleotides, the CDR3 is TGTGCCAGCAGCCGTTCGACCGGGGGGGCTAGTGGCTACACCTTC.

The rearrangement uses TRBV3-1 and TRBJ2-5; D is undetermined. The CDR3 length is 13 residues. Trimming took off 3 bases at V and 2 bases at J, with 7 bases between the two ends. Germline V CDR1 and CDR2: LGHDT, YNNKEL (reference sequence). This chain's CDR3 is CASSHKRQETQYF. Here the CDR3 DNA reads TGTGCCAGCAGCCACAAAAGACAAGAGACCCAGTACTTC.

This clonotype was seen repeatedly, ten times or more. CDR3 sequence (DNA): TGCGCCAGCAGCAGGACTAGCGGGAGGGACAATGAGCAGTTCTTC. Amino acid sequence: CASSRTSGRDNEQFF. The rearrangement links TRBV5-1 to TRBJ2-1; TRBD2 matches 15 bases. J gave up 5 bases and V 4 bases, and 1 base lay outside the gene matches. Germline V gives CDR1 SGHRS, CDR2 YFSETQ. The CDR3 contains 15 residues.

This chain uses TRBV27 with TRBJ2-3; D possibly uses TRBD1 or TRBD2 (6 bases each). The V and J ends lost 0 bases and 4 bases respectively, with 8 bases between them. The CDR3 totals 14 residues. Germline V gives CDR1 MNHEY, CDR2 SMNVEV (reference sequence). The CDR3 DNA reads as TGTGCCAGCAGTTTATCGGGGGGCTCAGATACGCAGTATTTT. This encodes CASSLSGGSDTQYF.

A few counts support this clonotype. CDR3 residues: CATSESRVTGELFF. CDR3 nucleotide sequence: TGTGCCACCAGTGAATCCAGGGTTACCGGGGAGCTGTTTTTT. This chain links TRBV24-1 with TRBJ2-2, with D perhaps matching TRBD1 (5 bases). The CDR3 consists of 14 residues. V was trimmed by 4 bases and J by 5 bases, leaving 10 bases between them. Germline assignment: CDR1 KGHDR and CDR2 SFDVKD.

This clonotype was seen many times. The chain combines TRBV5-1 with TRBJ2-7; D perhaps matches TRBD1 (5 bases). V was pared by 3 bases and J by 8 bases, with 21 bases between. The CDR3 has 15 amino acids. Germline V gives CDR1 SGHRS, CDR2 YFSETQ. CDR3 residues: CASSSSRGVSDKQYF. CDR3 bases: TGCGCCAGCAGCTCATCAAGGGGTGTGAGCGACAAGCAGTACTTC.

The chain combines TRBV9 with TRBJ1-1, with D possibly TRBD1 on 6 matching bases. CDR1 and CDR2 from the germline V gene are SGDLS and YYNGEE. V dropped 2 bases and J dropped 2 bases, with 13 bases sitting between them. CDR3 length: 15 residues. The CDR3 loop is CASSVTSGVNTEAFF. The CDR3 bases are TGTGCCAGCAGCGTCACATCAGGGGTAAACACTGAAGCTTTCTTT.

This clonotype was recorded at least ten times. The chain recombines TRBV28 with TRBJ2-7; weak D call: TRBD1 (5 bases). V lost 2 bases, J lost 5 bases, and 22 bases lay in between. The germline V gene encodes CDR1 MDHEN and CDR2 SYDVKM. The CDR3 has 17 residues. The CDR3 here is CASSLTWVLGQGNEQYF. The CDR3 DNA sequence: TGTGCCAGCAGTTTAACCTGGGTGTTAGGGCAGGGAAACGAGCAGTACTTC.

Only a few counts were recorded for this clonotype. The chain carries TRBV13 and TRBJ2-1; 14 bases map to TRBD2. Germline V CDR1 and CDR2: PRHDT, FYEKMQ (reference sequence). J was trimmed by 7 bases and V by 2 bases; bases with no gene match: 7. This CDR3 is 17 amino acids long. The CDR3 is CASSLYGLAGGKNEQFF. The CDR3 DNA sequence: TGTGCCAGCAGCTTATATGGACTAGCGGGAGGAAAAAATGAGCAGTTCTTC.

The sample holds many counts of this clonotype. This chain joins TRBV7-4 and TRBJ1-4; D gene unclear. The CDR3 spans 13 residues. Per the germline V gene, CDR1 is SGHVT and CDR2 is SQSDAQ. Trimming cost V 4 bases and J 5 bases, with 8 bases left between them. CDR3 in DNA: TGTGCCAGCAGCTACCGCCAGAATGAAAAACTGTTTTTT. Translation: CASSYRQNEKLFF.

The chain links TRBV13 to TRBJ2-3, with unresolved D. V lost 0 bases and J lost 2, with 12 bases in between. Germline V gives CDR1 PRHDT, CDR2 FYEKMQ (reference sequence). The CDR3 sequence is 16 residues long. The CDR3 DNA is TGTGCCAGCAGCTTAGGGGGTCTCATTGCCACAGATACGCAGTATTTT. It yields the protein CASSLGGLIATDTQYF.

The chain joins TRBV14 to TRBJ1-1; D uncertain. The germline V and J ends were trimmed by 8 bases and 1 base, with 14 bases remaining between them. In germline, CDR1 is SGHDN, CDR2 FVKESK. CDR3 length: 14 amino acids. The CDR3 loop is CASGPLGSNTEAFF. Written as DNA, the CDR3 is TGTGCCAGCGGCCCCTTGGGCTCGAACACTGAAGCTTTCTTT.

V and J are TRBV30 and TRBJ1-1; TRBD1 aligns across 10 bases. Germline V gene sequence: CDR1 GTSNPN, CDR2 SVGIG (reference sequence). V lost 3 bases and J lost 3; bases outside the gene matches: 4. The CDR3 is 14 amino acids. CDR3 DNA sequence: TGTGCCTGGAGGGTGGGACAGGGGTACACTGAAGCTTTCTTT. Translation: CAWRVGQGYTEAFF.

This clonotype was observed a handful of times. V is TRBV27 and J is TRBJ1-4; D gene unclear. In germline, CDR1 is MNHEY, CDR2 SMNVEV (reference sequence). The CDR3 covers 13 residues. The V end was cut by 6 bases, the J end by 8 bases, with 13 bases between. The CDR3 region has the DNA TGTGCCAGCAGACCCCTCACTGGGGAAAAACTGTTTTTT. Its translation is CASRPLTGEKLFF.

This chain uses TRBV13 with TRBJ2-7; D gene ambiguous. Per germline, CDR1 PRHDT and CDR2 FYEKMQ (reference sequence). The CDR3 sequence is 15 residues long. With 5 bases removed from V and 3 bases from J, the gap between germline ends came to 17 bases. The CDR3 nucleotides read TGTGCCAGCAGCCGTGGACCAGAAGGAAACTACGAGCAGTACTTC. Protein: CASSRGPEGNYEQYF.